This TCR beta chain was sequenced in a study of cytomegalovirus exposure and HLA in healthy donors. Study at large: Among the 300 to 500 genotyped donors, just over 80% were placed in the Caucasian-associated ancestry cluster.

The PCR contained 60 Vbeta and 13 Jbeta primers. The table came from immunoSEQ multiplex PCR; TCRdb's copy has only in-frame clones and leaves some out. The data contain about 140,000 clones, 73% of them singletons. This CDR3 region has 14 residues. The V and J ends lost 6 bases and 5 bases respectively, with 13 bases between them. Germline-derived CDR1 and CDR2 are LNHDA and SQIVND (reference sequence). Sequences were obtained from PBMCs. This TCR was recovered from a woman aged 40 to 50 in good health and CMV-seronegative. The V gene is TRBV19, the J gene TRBJ2-2; D gene uncertain. CDR3 nucleotides: TGTGCCAGTAGGCCGGCTAGATCAACCGGGGAGCTGTTTTTT. As protein: CASRPARSTGELFF.